A selection of T cell receptor beta chains follows, all from one sample in a study of cytomegalovirus exposure and HLA in healthy donors. The assay was immunoSEQ multiplex PCR, and TCRdb's table has in-frame clones only and misses some. The sample holds over 150,000 clones, 85% seen once. The specimen sequenced was PBMCs. All receptors come from a boy between 2 and 10 years old in good health and CMV-seronegative. CDR3s include the opening cysteine and the closing phenylalanine or tryptophan. The D gene is left open where the match is weak. The listing skips clone size in some rows; elsewhere it reads once, few, many or a size class.

v_call: TRBV19
j_call: TRBJ1-2
clone_size: .
d_call: TRBD1
cdr3_aa: CASSAYDRVGYTF
cdr3_nt: TGTGCCAGTAGTGCCTACGACAGGGTTGGCTACACCTTC

v_call: TRBV5-5
j_call: TRBJ2-7
clone_size: .
d_call: .
cdr3_aa: CASSLGSLGYF
cdr3_nt: TGTGCCAGCAGCTTGGGTAGTCTAGGGTACTTC

v_call: TRBV28
j_call: TRBJ1-4
clone_size: .
d_call: .
cdr3_aa: CASSPTTGTFFF
cdr3_nt: TGTGCCAGCAGTCCAACTACCGGGACATTTTTTTTT

v_call: TRBV25-1
j_call: TRBJ1-6
clone_size: .
d_call: .
cdr3_aa: CASSEVGGVNSPLHF
cdr3_nt: TGTGCCAGCAGTGAGGTTGGGGGGGTTAATTCACCCCTCCACTTT

v_call: TRBV6-1
j_call: TRBJ2-2
clone_size: few
d_call: .
cdr3_aa: CASSEGDTGELFF
cdr3_nt: TGTGCCAGCTCAGAGGGTGACACCGGGGAGCTGTTTTTT

v_call: TRBV11-2
j_call: TRBJ1-2
clone_size: .
d_call: .
cdr3_aa: CASSFPRGYGYTF
cdr3_nt: TGTGCCAGCAGCTTCCCCAGGGGCTATGGCTACACCTTC

v_call: TRBV5-1
j_call: TRBJ2-1
clone_size: few
d_call: .
cdr3_aa: CASSLGLATSYNEQFF
cdr3_nt: TGCGCCAGCAGCTTGGGGCTGGCAACATCCTACAATGAGCAGTTCTTC

v_call: TRBV6-5
j_call: TRBJ2-7
clone_size: .
d_call: TRBD2
cdr3_aa: CASSLAGATYEQYF
cdr3_nt: TGTGCCAGCAGTTTAGCGGGAGCTACCTACGAGCAGTACTTC

v_call: TRBV15
j_call: TRBJ1-1
clone_size: .
d_call: .
cdr3_aa: CATSRDQTRNTEAFF
cdr3_nt: TGTGCCACCAGCAGAGATCAAACAAGGAACACTGAAGCTTTCTTT

v_call: TRBV4-1
j_call: TRBJ1-6
clone_size: .
d_call: TRBD1
cdr3_aa: CASSQVPGTGNSPLHF
cdr3_nt: TGCGCCAGCAGCCAAGTTCCGGGGACAGGGAATTCACCCCTCCACTTT

v_call: TRBV29-1
j_call: TRBJ1-1
clone_size: .
d_call: .
cdr3_aa: CSVEDDRTAAFF
cdr3_nt: TGCAGCGTTGAGGACGACCGGACAGCAGCTTTCTTT

v_call: TRBV2
j_call: TRBJ2-1
clone_size: .
d_call: .
cdr3_aa: CATAPGISEQFF
cdr3_nt: TGTGCCACCGCACCAGGGATTTCTGAGCAGTTCTTC

v_call: TRBV19
j_call: TRBJ2-5
clone_size: .
d_call: TRBD1
cdr3_aa: CASRQGETQYF
cdr3_nt: TGTGCCAGCCGACAGGGAGAGACCCAGTACTTC

v_call: TRBV2
j_call: TRBJ1-4
clone_size: .
d_call: .
cdr3_aa: CASTLGRAGEKLFF
cdr3_nt: TGTGCCAGCACCCTGGGGAGGGCCGGCGAAAAACTGTTTTTT

v_call: TRBV27
j_call: TRBJ2-3
clone_size: .
d_call: TRBD2
cdr3_aa: CASRMGLAGGTDTQYF
cdr3_nt: TGTGCCAGCAGGATGGGACTAGCGGGAGGCACAGATACGCAGTATTTT

v_call: TRBV4-1
j_call: TRBJ2-3
clone_size: .
d_call: TRBD2
cdr3_aa: CASSQDGSGTADTQYF
cdr3_nt: TGCGCCAGCAGCCAAGATGGTAGCGGGACCGCAGATACGCAGTATTTT

v_call: TRBV27
j_call: TRBJ2-3
clone_size: .
d_call: .
cdr3_aa: CASVGPSRGDTQYF
cdr3_nt: TGTGCCAGCGTTGGACCCTCCCGGGGGGATACGCAGTATTTT

v_call: TRBV6-6
j_call: TRBJ2-1
clone_size: .
d_call: .
cdr3_aa: CASTLVDSYNEQFF
cdr3_nt: TGTGCCAGCACCCTTGTAGACTCCTACAATGAGCAGTTCTTC

v_call: TRBV7-2
j_call: TRBJ1-2
clone_size: .
d_call: TRBD1
cdr3_aa: CASSARQGASEGYTF
cdr3_nt: TGTGCCAGCAGCGCCAGACAGGGGGCGAGCGAGGGCTACACCTTC

v_call: TRBV27
j_call: TRBJ1-5
clone_size: .
d_call: .
cdr3_aa: CASSPGNQPQHF
cdr3_nt: TGTGCCAGCAGTCCCGGCAATCAGCCCCAGCATTTT

v_call: TRBV6-5
j_call: TRBJ2-2
clone_size: once
d_call: .
cdr3_aa: CASSPTGSELFF
cdr3_nt: TGTGCCAGCAGCCCAACAGGGTCGGAGCTGTTTTTT

v_call: TRBV2
j_call: TRBJ2-3
clone_size: .
d_call: .
cdr3_aa: CASSGGGGTLRDTQYF
cdr3_nt: TGTGCCAGCAGTGGGGGGGGCGGGACCCTCAGAGATACGCAGTATTTT

v_call: TRBV28
j_call: TRBJ1-4
clone_size: .
d_call: .
cdr3_aa: CASSELREYTNEKLFF
cdr3_nt: TGTGCCAGCAGTGAACTACGGGAGTACACTAATGAAAAACTGTTTTTT

v_call: TRBV6-1
j_call: TRBJ1-2
clone_size: .
d_call: .
cdr3_aa: CASSEAGWAGFGYTF
cdr3_nt: TGTGCCAGCAGTGAAGCCGGGTGGGCAGGGTTTGGCTACACCTTC

v_call: TRBV5-1
j_call: TRBJ2-2
clone_size: .
d_call: .
cdr3_aa: CASSYSQGGGELFF
cdr3_nt: TGCGCCAGCAGTTACTCCCAGGGTGGCGGGGAGCTGTTTTTT

v_call: TRBV6-1
j_call: TRBJ2-5
clone_size: .
d_call: TRBD1
cdr3_aa: CASSELQGQGRETQYF
cdr3_nt: TGTGCCAGCAGTGAGCTCCAGGGACAGGGGCGAGAGACCCAGTACTTC

v_call: TRBV2
j_call: TRBJ1-2
clone_size: .
d_call: TRBD1
cdr3_aa: CASSGWDRDFRYTF
cdr3_nt: TGTGCCAGCAGTGGCTGGGACAGGGACTTCCGCTACACCTTC

v_call: TRBV6-1
j_call: TRBJ2-1
clone_size: .
d_call: .
cdr3_aa: CASSSWDMGNEQFF
cdr3_nt: TGTGCCAGCAGTTCGTGGGACATGGGGAATGAGCAGTTCTTC

v_call: TRBV30
j_call: TRBJ2-1
clone_size: .
d_call: .
cdr3_aa: CAWSENTGDEQFF
cdr3_nt: TGTGCCTGGAGTGAAAACACGGGGGATGAGCAGTTCTTC

v_call: TRBV19
j_call: TRBJ2-6
clone_size: .
d_call: .
cdr3_aa: CASSTTGYSGANVLTF
cdr3_nt: TGTGCCAGTAGTACCACAGGATACTCTGGGGCCAACGTCCTGACTTTC

v_call: TRBV7-8
j_call: TRBJ1-6
clone_size: .
d_call: .
cdr3_aa: CASSLVGARRSSYNSPLHF
cdr3_nt: TGTGCCAGCAGCTTAGTTGGCGCCAGGCGAAGCTCCTATAATTCACCCCTCCACTTT

v_call: TRBV28
j_call: TRBJ2-3
clone_size: .
d_call: TRBD2
cdr3_aa: CASSLRGLGGADTQYF
cdr3_nt: TGTGCCAGCAGTTTAAGGGGTTTGGGGGGGGCAGATACGCAGTATTTT

v_call: TRBV6-5
j_call: TRBJ2-3
clone_size: .
d_call: .
cdr3_aa: CASSTGTDTQYF
cdr3_nt: TGTGCCAGCAGTACAGGCACAGATACGCAGTATTTT

v_call: TRBV10-1
j_call: TRBJ2-3
clone_size: .
d_call: TRBD2
cdr3_aa: CATPGLAGGLSYTDTQYF
cdr3_nt: TGCGCCACCCCGGGACTAGCGGGGGGATTGAGTTACACAGATACGCAGTATTTT

v_call: TRBV5-1
j_call: TRBJ2-2
clone_size: .
d_call: .
cdr3_aa: CASSPRGRGESTGELFF
cdr3_nt: TGCGCCAGCAGCCCCCGAGGGCGGGGAGAAAGCACCGGGGAGCTGTTTTTT

v_call: TRBV19
j_call: TRBJ2-1
clone_size: few
d_call: TRBD1
cdr3_aa: CASSLPGQGSNEQFF
cdr3_nt: TGTGCCAGTAGTCTACCGGGACAGGGTAGCAATGAGCAGTTCTTC

v_call: TRBV29-1
j_call: TRBJ1-1
clone_size: .
d_call: .
cdr3_aa: CSVAYGLGNTEAFF
cdr3_nt: TGCAGCGTTGCGTACGGCCTAGGGAACACTGAAGCTTTCTTT

v_call: TRBV6-1
j_call: TRBJ2-5
clone_size: once
d_call: .
cdr3_aa: CASSDARGALGYF
cdr3_nt: TGTGCCAGCAGTGACGCCCGGGGGGCTCTAGGGTACTTC

v_call: TRBV7-3
j_call: TRBJ2-3
clone_size: .
d_call: .
cdr3_aa: CASSLQQGRADTQYF
cdr3_nt: TGTGCCAGCAGCTTGCAACAGGGACGGGCAGATACGCAGTATTTT

v_call: TRBV11-2
j_call: TRBJ1-4
clone_size: .
d_call: .
cdr3_aa: CASSPPYGITRKTVLFF
cdr3_nt: TGTGCCAGCAGCCCGCCCTACGGTATTACCCGAAAAACGGTACTGTTTTTT

v_call: TRBV19
j_call: TRBJ1-5
clone_size: .
d_call: TRBD1
cdr3_aa: CASSTPGQGPNQPQHF
cdr3_nt: TGTGCCAGTAGTACGCCGGGACAGGGTCCCAATCAGCCCCAGCATTTT

v_call: TRBV28
j_call: TRBJ2-5
clone_size: .
d_call: TRBD1
cdr3_aa: CASSLSPETGGLKTQYF
cdr3_nt: TGTGCCAGCAGTTTGTCCCCCGAGACAGGGGGTTTGAAGACCCAGTACTTC

v_call: TRBV2
j_call: TRBJ2-3
clone_size: .
d_call: .
cdr3_aa: CASSTSRDTQYF
cdr3_nt: TGTGCCAGCAGCACATCGCGGGATACGCAGTATTTT

v_call: TRBV29-1
j_call: TRBJ1-3
clone_size: once
d_call: .
cdr3_aa: CSVREDAAGNTIYF
cdr3_nt: TGCAGCGTTCGGGAGGATGCAGCAGGAAACACCATATATTTT